Included here is one T cell receptor (beta chain) sequence, with context. This specimen belongs to a study of blood T cell repertoires in COVID-19. The CDR3 contains 15 residues. Between the trimmed V and J ends, which lost 1 base and 5 bases, there was a span of 9 bases. Germline CDR1 reads MDHEN; CDR2 reads SYDVKM. Methods used by the authors: Amplifying reference gene primers gave estimates of nucleated cell counts. TCRdb's copy holds only in-frame clones and misses some; the assay was immunoSEQ multiplex PCR. D and trimming come from the DNA, and the V and J calls and clone size come from that table. Of about 60,000 clones detected, roughly 80% appear once; the ten largest clones hold 12%.

Sequencing used peripheral blood. The rearrangement uses TRBV28 and TRBJ1-6; tentative D call: TRBD1 (5 bases). This sequence was found in a human donor in a cohort sampled during active COVID-19. CDR3: CASSLYRPNNSPLHF. For the CDR3, the DNA is TGTGCCAGCAGTTTATACAGGCCAAATAATTCACCCCTCCACTTT.